These 13 T cell receptor beta chains originate from one sample sequenced in a study of blood T cell repertoires in COVID-19. Clones were read by immunoSEQ multiplex PCR, and TCRdb kept only the in-frame ones, dropping some. Of approximately 220,000 clones listed, around 80% were seen once; the top ten hold nearly 7.5%. The specimen was PBMCs or T cells enriched from blood (not recorded which). Receptor source: a woman in her 40s with acute COVID-19.

V is TRBV7-6 and J is TRBJ2-5; 10 bases are shared with TRBD2. Trimming removed 3 bases from V and 3 bases from J; junction bases left unmatched: 4. The CDR3 totals 15 residues. Germline assignment: CDR1 SGHVS and CDR2 FNYEAQ. The CDR3 sequence: CASSLSGLAEETQYF. CDR3 DNA sequence: TGTGCCAGCAGCTTGTCTGGACTAGCGGAAGAGACCCAGTACTTC.

This chain connects TRBV4-3 to TRBJ1-3; D is unclear. Trimming stripped 1 base from V and 0 bases from J, with 7 bases between. CDR1 and CDR2 from the germline V gene are LGHNA and YSLEER. The CDR3 is made up of 15 amino acids. CDR3 protein: CASSQGARSGNTIYF. The CDR3 DNA reads TGCGCCAGCAGCCAAGGCGCCCGCTCTGGAAACACCATATATTTT.

This chain joins TRBV2 and TRBJ1-1; TRBD1 matches 7 bases. V was pared by 7 bases and J by 7 bases, with 15 bases of the junction left unmatched. There are 15 residues in the CDR3. The germline V gene encodes CDR1 SNHLY and CDR2 FYNNEI. CDR3 loop: CASTLRGLGDSEAFF. The DNA for the CDR3 is TGTGCCAGCACCTTAAGGGGACTGGGGGACAGTGAAGCTTTCTTT.

The V gene is TRBV5-4, the J gene TRBJ1-1; D perhaps matches TRBD1 (6 bases). Germline V gene lookup returns CDR1 SGHNT and CDR2 YYREEE (reference sequence). The CDR3 length is 14 residues. Trimming removed 1 base from V and 1 base from J, with 8 bases in between. The CDR3 coding sequence is TGTGCCAGCAGCTTGCGGACAGAGAACACTGAAGCTTTCTTT. Translating it yields CASSLRTENTEAFF.

The V and J genes are TRBV19 and TRBJ1-1; D remains ambiguous. Germline CDR1 is LNHDA and CDR2 is SQIVND (reference sequence). The CDR3 is 13 residues long. V shed 5 bases and J shed 5 bases, with 12 bases lying between them. The DNA for the CDR3 is TGTGCCAGTAGTGGCTCGGGGTGGACTGAAGCTTTCTTT. Amino acids: CASSGSGWTEAFF.

V is TRBV7-2 and J is TRBJ1-2; 10 nucleotides match TRBD1. The trim removed 2 bases at V and 4 bases at J, leaving 4 bases unmatched. This CDR3 comprises 15 residues. Germline CDR1 and CDR2: SGHTA and FQGNSA. In nucleotides, the CDR3 is TGTGCCAGCAGCTTAACGACAGGGGGCGGCTATGGCTACACCTTC. The encoded protein is CASSLTTGGGYGYTF. The full variable domain, its missing parts supplied by reference TRBV7-2 and TRBJ1-2, is GAGVSQSPSNKVTEKGKDVELRCDPISGHTALYWYRQSLGQGLEFLIYFQGNSAPDKSGLPSDRFSAERTGGSVSTLTIQRTQQEDSAVYLCASSLTTGGGYGYTFGSGTRLTVV.

The chain joins TRBV5-1 to TRBJ1-5; no clear D gene. Trimming took 4 bases from V and 4 from J, leaving 12 bases between them. The CDR3 sequence is 14 residues long. Germline V gene data show CDR1 as SGHRS and CDR2 as YFSETQ. CDR3 DNA sequence: TGCGCCAGCAGCCCGAGGGCAGGAAATCAGCCCCAGCATTTT. It is translated as CASSPRAGNQPQHF.

This clone was counted a few times. The rearrangement uses TRBV21-1 and TRBJ1-5; the table gives TRBD1 as D, unverified against the DNA. TRBV21-1 has pseudogene status. CDR3 length: 12 residues. As DNA, the CDR3 is TGTGCCAGCAGCAAAGAACCGGACAGTTGGCATTTT. This sequence encodes CASSKEPDSWHF.

The rearrangement joins TRBV9 to TRBJ2-5; no reliable D call. The CDR3 loop spans 14 amino acids. Germline CDR1 reads SGDLS; CDR2 reads YYNGEE. Trimming took 4 bases from V and 0 from J, leaving 10 bases between them. Here the CDR3 reads CASSPTQYQETQYF. CDR3 coding DNA: TGTGCCAGCAGCCCCACACAGTACCAAGAGACCCAGTACTTC.

The genes are TRBV5-1 and TRBJ1-5; no reliable D call. The CDR3 runs to 14 residues. CDR1 is SGHRS and CDR2 is YFSETQ in the germline V gene. The V end was cut by 0 bases, the J end by 3 bases, with 7 bases between. The CDR3 reads CASSLGEVNQPQHF. The DNA of the CDR3 is TGCGCCAGCAGCTTGGGGGAGGTCAATCAGCCCCAGCATTTT.

This chain links TRBV29-1 with TRBJ2-1; D remains ambiguous. Germline values: CDR1 SQVTM, CDR2 ANQGSEA. V lost 2 bases and J lost 7, with 9 bases in between. The CDR3 is made up of 12 amino acids. Here the CDR3 DNA reads TGCAGCGTTGAACGAACCGGGAATGAGCAGTTCTTC. Translating it yields CSVERTGNEQFF.

The chain couples TRBV7-2 to TRBJ1-4; 7 positions match TRBD1. Per the germline V gene, CDR1 is SGHTA and CDR2 is FQGNSA. The CDR3 is 16 residues long. J gave up 7 bases and V 5 bases, and 13 bases lay outside the gene matches. CDR3 nucleotide sequence: TGTGCCAGCAGCACCCAGACAGGGTCGAAAGTTGAAAAACTGTTTTTT. It encodes CASSTQTGSKVEKLFF. Supplemented by reference TRBV7-2 and TRBJ1-4, the full variable domain reads GAGVSQSPSNKVTEKGKDVELRCDPISGHTALYWYRQSLGQGLEFLIYFQGNSAPDKSGLPSDRFSAERTGGSVSTLTIQRTQQEDSAVYLCASSTQTGSKVEKLFFGSGTQLSVL.

The V call is TRBV6-5, the J call TRBJ2-3; 8 bases fit TRBD1. Germline loops: CDR1 MNHEY, CDR2 SVGAGI. The trim removed 6 bases at V and 4 bases at J, leaving 9 bases unmatched. The CDR3 runs 15 residues. This CDR3 is CASRIRGQVSDTQYF. In DNA form, the CDR3 reads TGTGCCAGCAGGATTCGGGGACAGGTCTCAGATACGCAGTATTTT.